These T cell receptor beta chains were read from a single sample in a study of Ad26.COV2.S vaccination and SARS-CoV-2 variants. The table came from immunoSEQ multiplex PCR; TCRdb's copy has only in-frame clones and leaves some out. The sample has 350,000 to 500,000 clones; roughly nine tenths are singletons. Material: peripheral blood, obtained in a trial of Ad26.COV2.S vaccine versus placebo. Source of these receptors: a person aged 18 to 59 who received the Ad26.COV2.S COVID-19 vaccine or a placebo. Each CDR3 is given with its conserved first and last residue. Each record gives: clone size, V gene, J gene, D gene, CDR3 DNA, CDR3 protein. The D gene is left open where the match is weak. Only some rows state a clone size, as once, few, many or a class for expanded clones.

clone_size: once
v_call: TRBV9
j_call: TRBJ1-1
d_call: -
cdr3_nt: TGTGCCAGCAGCGAGGGGGGGCACCCGAACACTGAAGCTTTCTTT
cdr3_aa: CASSEGGHPNTEAFF

clone_size: -
v_call: TRBV6-2/TRBV6-3
j_call: TRBJ2-1
d_call: TRBD2
cdr3_nt: TGTGCCAGCAGCCGACTAGCGGGCTCAAGGGGTGAGCAGTTCTTC
cdr3_aa: CASSRLAGSRGEQFF

clone_size: -
v_call: TRBV27
j_call: TRBJ2-5
d_call: -
cdr3_nt: TGTGCCAGCAGTTGGGGCCGGGAAGGAGAGACCCAGTACTTC
cdr3_aa: CASSWGREGETQYF

clone_size: -
v_call: TRBV19
j_call: TRBJ1-5
d_call: TRBD1
cdr3_nt: TGTGCCAGTAGTATTTATACAGGGGGCCCGGGGAGCGTTGGCCAGCCCCAGCATTTT
cdr3_aa: CASSIYTGGPGSVGQPQHF

clone_size: once
v_call: TRBV5-1
j_call: TRBJ1-4
d_call: -
cdr3_nt: TGCGCCAGCAGCACCCGGGAGGGTGAGGAAAAACTGTTTTTT
cdr3_aa: CASSTREGEEKLFF

clone_size: once
v_call: TRBV28
j_call: TRBJ1-1
d_call: -
cdr3_nt: TGTGCCAGCAGTTTGCGCAGCTTAAACACTGAAGCTTTCTTT
cdr3_aa: CASSLRSLNTEAFF

clone_size: -
v_call: TRBV28
j_call: TRBJ2-3
d_call: TRBD2
cdr3_nt: TGTGCCAGCAGTTTAGGACTAGCGGTTAGCACAGATACGCAGTATTTT
cdr3_aa: CASSLGLAVSTDTQYF

clone_size: -
v_call: TRBV18
j_call: TRBJ2-1
d_call: -
cdr3_nt: TGTGCCAGCTCCCCACAGCAGTGGGACTCCTACAATGAGCAGTTCTTC
cdr3_aa: CASSPQQWDSYNEQFF

clone_size: once
v_call: TRBV2
j_call: TRBJ1-2
d_call: -
cdr3_nt: TGTGCCAGCAGTGGGGTCAGGGAAGGCTATGGCTACACCTTC
cdr3_aa: CASSGVREGYGYTF

clone_size: -
v_call: TRBV6-6
j_call: TRBJ1-2
d_call: -
cdr3_nt: TGTGCCAGCACCCCAGGGACTAACTATGGCTACACCTTC
cdr3_aa: CASTPGTNYGYTF